This T cell receptor (beta chain) was documented in a study of T-cell memory formation after mild COVID-19. Study findings and constraints: The CD4+ clones that contracted clustered mainly within CM and EM, and the CD8+ clones concentrated in EMRA. Cross-reactive memory seemingly joined, as some responding clones were found in pre-infection memory. Contracting clones from day 15 to 85 showed balanced CD4/CD8; later expanders favored CD4+.

5'RACE with constant-segment primers yielded barcoded, UMI-tagged TCR alpha and TCR beta cDNA libraries. TCRdb itself ran the 5' RACE reads through MiXCR, one entry per CDR3 protein. The repertoire holds 500,000 to 600,000 distinct CDR3 sequences, about 20% seen once, with around 12% in the top ten. This CDR3 has 16 residues. Unmatched junction bases numbered 9, after V lost 6 bases and J lost 1 base. Germline V gene sequence: CDR1 PRHDT, CDR2 FYEKMQ (reference sequence). On this clonotype: Its antigen remains unknown.

The material sequenced was PBMCs or a T cell subset sorted from them (not recorded which). This TCR came from an adult woman who had mild COVID-19 (a few samples of this study predate the infection). Cell type and time point are not known. V is TRBV13 and J is TRBJ2-1, with 7 bases aligning to TRBD1. In DNA, the CDR3 is TGTGCCAGCAGGCAAACAGGGGAAGGGTCCTACAATGAGCAGTTCTTC. It codes for CASRQTGEGSYNEQFF.